This T cell receptor beta chain was observed in a study of blood T cell repertoires in COVID-19. V lost 9 bases and J lost 5; bases outside the gene matches: 7. The CDR3 covers 13 residues. CDR1 and CDR2 from the germline V gene are LNHDA and SQIVND (reference sequence). In the original workflow: By means of reference gene primer amplification, nucleated cell counts were estimated. Sequenced by immunoSEQ multiplex PCR; TCRdb stores in-frame clones only, minus some. V, J and clone size were drawn from that table, and D and trimming were deduced from the DNA. The sample lists 250,000 to 350,000 clones; 87% were seen once.

The chain is built from TRBV19 and TRBJ1-1; 9 bases align to TRBD1. The sample consisted of peripheral blood. This clonotype was sampled from a woman between 50 and 59 years old who had recovered from COVID-19. CDR3 nucleotide sequence: TGTGCCAGCAAACAGGGGGCCAGAACTGAAGCTTTCTTT. Residues: CASKQGARTEAFF.